This is a list of T cell receptor beta chains from one sample in a study of blood T cells in healthy people across ages. Each CDR3 protein is one row after TCRdb ran MiXCR on the 5' RACE reads. The repertoire holds about 540,000 distinct CDR3 sequences, with more than 20% as singletons. The same specimen was also included in a second study, on T cells of mothers and their children.

Sequencing was done on a sample of blood. These receptors were taken from a boy between 5 and 17 years old in good health. Each CDR3 is given with its conserved first and last residue. D genes are given only for firm matches. Clone size is stated in some rows and not others, as once, few, many or a class when expanded.

D gene: TRBD2
J gene: TRBJ2-5
V gene: TRBV29-1
clone size: many
CDR3 DNA: TGCAGCGTCAAGCGGGACCAGGGATACGCGACCCAGTACTTC
CDR3 protein: CSVKRDQGYATQYF

D gene: TRBD1
J gene: TRBJ2-5
V gene: TRBV20-1
clone size: few
CDR3 DNA: TGCAGTGCTACCCGACAGGGGAGGTGGGAGACCCAGTACTTC
CDR3 protein: CSATRQGRWETQYF

D gene: TRBD1
J gene: TRBJ1-3
V gene: TRBV25-1
clone size: NA
CDR3 DNA: TGTGCCAGCTGTGAATTAGACAGGGCGACAATCCTATATTTT
CDR3 protein: CASCELDRATILYF

D gene: TRBD1
J gene: TRBJ2-7
V gene: TRBV7-8
clone size: NA
CDR3 DNA: TGTGCCTGCAGCTTAGTACGGACAGGGTGGGGATACGAGCAGTACTTC
CDR3 protein: CACSLVRTGWGYEQYF

D gene: TRBD2
J gene: TRBJ2-5
V gene: TRBV7-2
clone size: NA
CDR3 DNA: TGTGCCAGCAGCTTAGCTCCAGCGGGGGCGCAAGAGACCCAGTACTTC
CDR3 protein: CASSLAPAGAQETQYF

D gene: NA
J gene: TRBJ1-4
V gene: TRBV5-1
clone size: NA
CDR3 DNA: TGCGCCAGCAGCCTAACCTTGGAGCCTAATGAAAAACTGTTTTTT
CDR3 protein: CASSLTLEPNEKLFF

D gene: TRBD2
J gene: TRBJ2-1
V gene: TRBV4-2
clone size: few
CDR3 DNA: TGTGCCAGCAGCCAACCGTGGACTAGCGGGGAATACAATGAGCAGTTCTTC
CDR3 protein: CASSQPWTSGEYNEQFF

D gene: TRBD2
J gene: TRBJ2-2
V gene: TRBV7-9
clone size: few
CDR3 DNA: TGTGCCAGCAGCGGACTAGCGGGAGGGCCAGAAGGGAGCACCGGGGAGCTGTTTTTT
CDR3 protein: CASSGLAGGPEGSTGELFF

D gene: TRBD2
J gene: TRBJ2-7
V gene: TRBV9
clone size: NA
CDR3 DNA: TGTGCCAGCAGCCCATTAGCACTAGCGGGGGATCTCGAGCAGTACTTC
CDR3 protein: CASSPLALAGDLEQYF

D gene: NA
J gene: TRBJ1-2
V gene: TRBV5-1
clone size: NA
CDR3 DNA: TGCGCCAGCAGCTTGGTAGGGTTTGGCGGCTACACCTTC
CDR3 protein: CASSLVGFGGYTF